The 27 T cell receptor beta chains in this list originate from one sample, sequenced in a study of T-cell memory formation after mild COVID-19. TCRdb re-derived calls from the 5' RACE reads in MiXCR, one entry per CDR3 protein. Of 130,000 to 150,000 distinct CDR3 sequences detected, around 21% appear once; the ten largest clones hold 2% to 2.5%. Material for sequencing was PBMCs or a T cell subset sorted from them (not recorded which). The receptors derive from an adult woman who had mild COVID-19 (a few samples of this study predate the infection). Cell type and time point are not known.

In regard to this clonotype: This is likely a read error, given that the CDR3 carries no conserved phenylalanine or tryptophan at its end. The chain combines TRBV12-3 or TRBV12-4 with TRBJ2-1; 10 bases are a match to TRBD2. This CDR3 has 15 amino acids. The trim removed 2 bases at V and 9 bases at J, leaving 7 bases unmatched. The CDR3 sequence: CASSLKLAGPFEQFL. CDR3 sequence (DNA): TGTGCCAGCAGTTTAAAACTAGCGGGACCGTTTGAGCAGTTCTTA.

CDR3 sequence (DNA): TGTGCCAGCAGCCCTACTAGCGGGGGGGTCCGGGAGACCCAGTACTTC. Translated: CASSPTSGGVRETQYF. The V call is TRBV7-8, the J call TRBJ2-5, with 13 nucleotides matching TRBD2. The V segment lost 5 bases and the J segment 5 bases; nucleotides outside the gene matches: 8. This CDR3 has 16 amino acids. CDR1 is SGHVS and CDR2 is FQNEAQ in the germline V gene.

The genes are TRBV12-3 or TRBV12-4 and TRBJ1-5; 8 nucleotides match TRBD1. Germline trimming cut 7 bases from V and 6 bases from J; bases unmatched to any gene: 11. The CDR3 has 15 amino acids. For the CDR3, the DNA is TGTGCCAGCAACACACAGGGGGTGGGTAGTCAGCCCCAGCATTTT. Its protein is CASNTQGVGSQPQHF.

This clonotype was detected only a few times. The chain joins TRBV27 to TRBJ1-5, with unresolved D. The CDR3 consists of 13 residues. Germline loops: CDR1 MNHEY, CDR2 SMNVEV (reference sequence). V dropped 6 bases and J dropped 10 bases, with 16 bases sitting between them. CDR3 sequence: CASSTEPGLPQHF. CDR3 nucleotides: TGTGCCAGCAGCACAGAGCCTGGTTTACCCCAGCATTTT.

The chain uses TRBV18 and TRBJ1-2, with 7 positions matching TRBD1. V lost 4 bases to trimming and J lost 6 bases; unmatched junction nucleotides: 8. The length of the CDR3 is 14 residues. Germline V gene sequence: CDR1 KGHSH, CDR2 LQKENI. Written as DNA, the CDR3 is TGTGCCAGCTCACAGGACAGGAAAGGAAATGGCTACACCTTC. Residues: CASSQDRKGNGYTF.

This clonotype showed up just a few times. CDR3 sequence: CASSPLSNPGELFF. The CDR3 DNA sequence: TGTGCCAGCAGCCCCCTATCCAACCCCGGGGAGCTGTTTTTT. The V call is TRBV7-3, the J call TRBJ2-2, with D hard to call. Germline CDR1 SGHTA, CDR2 FQGTGA. V lost 5 bases to trimming and J lost 6 bases, with 13 bases between them. The CDR3 totals 14 residues.

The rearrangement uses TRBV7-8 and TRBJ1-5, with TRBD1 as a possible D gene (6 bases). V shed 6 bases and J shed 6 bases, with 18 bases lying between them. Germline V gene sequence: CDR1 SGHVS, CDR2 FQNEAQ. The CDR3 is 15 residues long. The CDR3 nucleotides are TGTGCCAGCAGTCTTGAACAGGGTCCGGGTCAGCCCCAGCATTTT. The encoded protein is CASSLEQGPGQPQHF.

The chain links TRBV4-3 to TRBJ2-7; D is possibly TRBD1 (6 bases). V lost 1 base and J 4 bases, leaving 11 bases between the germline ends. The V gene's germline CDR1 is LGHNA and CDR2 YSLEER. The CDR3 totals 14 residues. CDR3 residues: CASSQGHREYEQYF. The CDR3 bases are TGCGCCAGCAGCCAAGGTCACAGGGAATACGAGCAGTACTTC.

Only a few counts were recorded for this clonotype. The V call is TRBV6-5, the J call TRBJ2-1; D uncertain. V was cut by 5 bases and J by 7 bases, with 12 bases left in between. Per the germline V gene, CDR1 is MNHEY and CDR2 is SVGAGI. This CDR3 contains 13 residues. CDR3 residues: CASSQTRHNEQFF. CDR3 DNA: TGTGCCAGCAGTCAAACACGACATAATGAGCAGTTCTTC.

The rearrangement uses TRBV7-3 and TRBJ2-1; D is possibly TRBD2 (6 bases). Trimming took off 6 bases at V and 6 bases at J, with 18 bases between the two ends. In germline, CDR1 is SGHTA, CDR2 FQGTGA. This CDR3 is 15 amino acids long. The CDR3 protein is CASSLGPGASNEQFF. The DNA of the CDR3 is TGTGCCAGCAGTTTGGGGCCGGGAGCAAGCAATGAGCAGTTCTTC.

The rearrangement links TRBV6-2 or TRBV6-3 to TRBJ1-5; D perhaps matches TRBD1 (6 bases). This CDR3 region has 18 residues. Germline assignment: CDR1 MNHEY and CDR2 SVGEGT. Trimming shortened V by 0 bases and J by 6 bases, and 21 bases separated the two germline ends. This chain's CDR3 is CASSYSTGLLRVGQPQHF. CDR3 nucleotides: TGTGCCAGCAGTTACTCCACAGGGCTGCTCCGGGTGGGTCAGCCCCAGCATTTT.

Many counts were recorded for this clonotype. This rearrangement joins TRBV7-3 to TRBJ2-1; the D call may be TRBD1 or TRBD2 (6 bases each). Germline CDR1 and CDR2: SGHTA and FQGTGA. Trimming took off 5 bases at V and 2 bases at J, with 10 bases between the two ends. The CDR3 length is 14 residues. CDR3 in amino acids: CASSRGGTYNEQFF. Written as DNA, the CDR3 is TGTGCCAGCAGCCGAGGGGGGACCTACAATGAGCAGTTCTTC.

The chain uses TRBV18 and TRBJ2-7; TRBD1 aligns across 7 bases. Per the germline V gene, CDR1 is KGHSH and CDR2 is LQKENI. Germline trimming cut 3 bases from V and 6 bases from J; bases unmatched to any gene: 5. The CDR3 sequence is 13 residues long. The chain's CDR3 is CASSPPAGGEQYF. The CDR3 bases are TGTGCCAGCTCACCGCCCGCAGGGGGCGAGCAGTACTTC.

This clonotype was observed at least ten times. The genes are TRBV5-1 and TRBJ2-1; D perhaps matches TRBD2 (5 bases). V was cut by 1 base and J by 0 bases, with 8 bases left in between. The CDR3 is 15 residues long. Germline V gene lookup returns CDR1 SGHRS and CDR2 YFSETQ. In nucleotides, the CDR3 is TGCGCCAGCAGCTTGTTGAGGGACTCCTACAATGAGCAGTTCTTC. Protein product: CASSLLRDSYNEQFF.

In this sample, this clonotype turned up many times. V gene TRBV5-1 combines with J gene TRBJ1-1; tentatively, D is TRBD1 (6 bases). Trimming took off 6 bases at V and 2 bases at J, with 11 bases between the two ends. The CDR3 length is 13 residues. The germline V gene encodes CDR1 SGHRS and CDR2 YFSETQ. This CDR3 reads CASKGDPNTEAFF. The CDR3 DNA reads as TGCGCCAGCAAGGGGGACCCAAACACTGAAGCTTTCTTT.

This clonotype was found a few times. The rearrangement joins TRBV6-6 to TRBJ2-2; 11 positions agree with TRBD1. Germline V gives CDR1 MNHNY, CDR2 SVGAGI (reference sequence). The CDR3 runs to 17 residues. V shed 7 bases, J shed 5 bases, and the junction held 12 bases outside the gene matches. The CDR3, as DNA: TGTGCCAGCAAAACAGCCGGACAGGGGGCTGGAACCGGGGAGCTGTTTTTT. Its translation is CASKTAGQGAGTGELFF.

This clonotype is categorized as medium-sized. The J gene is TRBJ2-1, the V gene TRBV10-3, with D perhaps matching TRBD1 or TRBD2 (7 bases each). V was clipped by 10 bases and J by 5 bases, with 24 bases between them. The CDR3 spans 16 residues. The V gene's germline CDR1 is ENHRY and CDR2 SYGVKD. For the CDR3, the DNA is TGTGCCACCAGGGGGGGGGCGAGCGGGCCCCACAATGAGCAGTTCTTC. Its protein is CATRGGASGPHNEQFF.

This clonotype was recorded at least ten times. This CDR3 is CASRARTDTQYF. CDR3 sequence (DNA): TGTGCCAGCAGGGCCCGGACAGATACGCAGTATTTT. The V call is TRBV7-8, the J call TRBJ2-3, with D unresolved. The V gene's germline CDR1 is SGHVS and CDR2 FQNEAQ. The CDR3 loop spans 12 amino acids. V was cut by 6 bases and J by 3 bases, with 7 bases left in between.

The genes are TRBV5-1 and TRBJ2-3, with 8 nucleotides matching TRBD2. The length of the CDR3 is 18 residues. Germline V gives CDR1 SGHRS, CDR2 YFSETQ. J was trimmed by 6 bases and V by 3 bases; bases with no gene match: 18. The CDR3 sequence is CASSSGPWAAGGADTQYF. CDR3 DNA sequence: TGCGCCAGCAGCTCTGGGCCATGGGCGGCGGGAGGCGCGGATACGCAGTATTTT.

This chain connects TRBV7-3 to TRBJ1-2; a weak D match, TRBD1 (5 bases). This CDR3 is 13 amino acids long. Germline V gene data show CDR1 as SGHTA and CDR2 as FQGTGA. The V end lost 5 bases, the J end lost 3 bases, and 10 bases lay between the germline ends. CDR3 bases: TGTGCCAGCAGCGAGGGGCCCGACTATGGCTACACCTTC. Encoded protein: CASSEGPDYGYTF.

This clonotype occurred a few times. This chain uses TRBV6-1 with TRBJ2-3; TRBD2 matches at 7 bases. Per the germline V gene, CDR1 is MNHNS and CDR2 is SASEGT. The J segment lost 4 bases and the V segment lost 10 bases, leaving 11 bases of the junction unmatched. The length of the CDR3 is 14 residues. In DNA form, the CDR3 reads TGTGCCATTGTCTTAGCGGGCCGCGCAGATACGCAGTATTTT. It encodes CAIVLAGRADTQYF.

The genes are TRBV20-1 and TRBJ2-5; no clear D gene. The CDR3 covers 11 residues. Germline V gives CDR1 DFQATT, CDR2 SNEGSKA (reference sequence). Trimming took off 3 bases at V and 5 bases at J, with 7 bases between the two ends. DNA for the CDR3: TGCAGTGCTAGGCCCGGGGAGACCCAGTACTTC. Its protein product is CSARPGETQYF.

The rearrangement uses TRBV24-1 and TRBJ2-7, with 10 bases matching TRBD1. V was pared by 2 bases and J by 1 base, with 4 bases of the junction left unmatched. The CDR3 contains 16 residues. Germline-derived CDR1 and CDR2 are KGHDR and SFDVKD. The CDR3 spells CATSDSPGQGSYEQYF. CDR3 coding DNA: TGTGCCACCAGTGATTCCCCGGGACAGGGGTCCTACGAGCAGTACTTC.

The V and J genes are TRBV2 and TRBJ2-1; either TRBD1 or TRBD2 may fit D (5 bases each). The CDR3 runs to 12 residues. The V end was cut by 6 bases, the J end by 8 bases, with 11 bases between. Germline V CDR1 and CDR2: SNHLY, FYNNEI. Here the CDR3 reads CASRGDRYEQFF. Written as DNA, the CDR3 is TGTGCCAGCAGGGGGGATCGTTATGAGCAGTTCTTC.

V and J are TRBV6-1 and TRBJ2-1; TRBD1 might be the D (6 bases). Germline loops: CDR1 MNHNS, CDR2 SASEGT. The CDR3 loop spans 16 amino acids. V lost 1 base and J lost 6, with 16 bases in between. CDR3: CASSEDRDTIPNEQFF. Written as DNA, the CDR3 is TGTGCCAGCAGTGAAGATCGGGACACTATTCCCAATGAGCAGTTCTTC.

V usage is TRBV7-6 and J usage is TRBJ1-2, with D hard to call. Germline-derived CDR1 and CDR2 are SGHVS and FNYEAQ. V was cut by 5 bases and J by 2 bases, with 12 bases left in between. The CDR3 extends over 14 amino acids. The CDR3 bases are TGTGCCAGCAGCCCCAACCAAGGGAACTATGGCTACACCTTC. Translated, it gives CASSPNQGNYGYTF. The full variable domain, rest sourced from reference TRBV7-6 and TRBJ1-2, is GAGVSQSPRYKVTKRGQDVALRCDPISGHVSLYWYRQALGQGPEFLTYFNYEAQQDKSGLPNDRFSAERPEGSISTLTIQRTEQRDSAMYRCASSPNQGNYGYTFGSGTRLTVV.

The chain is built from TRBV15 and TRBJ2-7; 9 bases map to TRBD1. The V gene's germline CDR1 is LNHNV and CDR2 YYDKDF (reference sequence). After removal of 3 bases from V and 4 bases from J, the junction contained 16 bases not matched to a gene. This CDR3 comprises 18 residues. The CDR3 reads CATSSHWPPGTGSYEQYF. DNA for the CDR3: TGTGCCACCAGCAGCCACTGGCCCCCCGGGACAGGGTCTTACGAGCAGTACTTC.